This TCR beta chain emerged from a study of somatic mutations in cytotoxic T cells in rheumatoid arthritis. Study conclusions and caveats: Neither rheumatoid arthritis patients nor age-matched healthy controls had significantly different CD8+ T-cell clonality from the other group. No multiple-comparison adjustment was applied to the slight TRBV07 underrepresentation in rheumatoid arthritis patients. Among patients with rheumatoid arthritis, but not healthy controls, CD8+ clonality increased with age.

The CDR3 is made up of 16 amino acids. The trim removed 2 bases at V and 6 bases at J, leaving 9 bases unmatched. Germline lookup yields CDR1 SGDLS and CDR2 YYNGEE. Regarding this clone: What it binds is not known.

The assay was immunoSEQ multiplex PCR, and TCRdb's table has in-frame clones only and misses some. The repertoire consists of about 10,000 clones, with about 89% occurring once and the leading ten covering roughly 0.99%. The rearrangement links TRBV9 to TRBJ2-1; 9 bases fit TRBD1. Specimen: CD4+ T cells sorted from blood. The receptor was derived from a woman aged 18-29 years with rheumatoid arthritis. The CDR3 nucleotides read TGTGCCAGCAGCGTGGGACAGGGATCGGGGACCAATGAGCAGTTCTTC. It is translated as CASSVGQGSGTNEQFF.